This entry lists 9 T cell receptor beta chains sequenced from one sample in a study of blood T cell repertoires in COVID-19. Assay used: immunoSEQ multiplex PCR; TCRdb lists only in-frame clones, some missing. The data contain 95,000 to 150,000 clones, 82% of them singletons. The specimen sequenced was peripheral blood. Receptors originate from a human donor in a cohort sampled during active COVID-19.

This chain joins TRBV9 and TRBJ1-1; tentatively, D is TRBD1 (5 bases). The V and J ends lost 0 bases and 3 bases respectively, with 12 bases between them. This CDR3 is built from 15 residues. Germline V CDR1 and CDR2: SGDLS, YYNGEE. In DNA, the CDR3 is TGTGCCAGCAGCGTAGCGGCACAGGTGGACACTGAAGCTTTCTTT. As protein: CASSVAAQVDTEAFF.

J is TRBJ1-2 and V is TRBV6-1, with 7 positions matching TRBD1. Germline assignment: CDR1 MNHNS and CDR2 SASEGT. With 4 bases clipped from V and 4 bases from J, the junction kept 12 bases outside the gene matches. The CDR3 has 16 residues. CDR3 sequence: CASSASPRGGAYGYTF. DNA of the CDR3: TGTGCCAGCAGTGCCTCCCCTCGAGGGGGCGCCTATGGCTACACCTTC.

The V gene is TRBV2, the J gene TRBJ1-5; perhaps TRBD1 as D (5 bases). V was clipped by 3 bases and J by 0 bases, with 6 bases between them. Germline CDR1 SNHLY, CDR2 FYNNEI. This CDR3 is 14 amino acids long. Written as DNA, the CDR3 is TGTGCCAGCAGTGAGCAGGGTAGCAATCAGCCCCAGCATTTT. Translating gives CASSEQGSNQPQHF.

The genes are TRBV19 and TRBJ2-7, with a weak D call TRBD1 (6 bases). The CDR3 length is 17 residues. V was trimmed by 0 bases and J by 3 bases, leaving 18 bases between them. Germline V gene sequence: CDR1 LNHDA, CDR2 SQIVND (reference sequence). As DNA, the CDR3 is TGTGCCAGTAGTATAGAGGCAGGGGCAACCGGTGGCTACGAGCAGTACTTC. Translated, it gives CASSIEAGATGGYEQYF.

The chain couples TRBV7-2 to TRBJ1-3, with 8 bases that match TRBD1. V lost 5 bases and J lost 2; bases outside the gene matches: 8. The CDR3 covers 16 residues. Germline-derived CDR1 and CDR2 are SGHTA and FQGNSA. The CDR3, as DNA: TGTGCCAGCAGCGGCGGGACAGGATTAACTGGAAACACCATATATTTT. Amino acid sequence: CASSGGTGLTGNTIYF.

The CDR3 protein is CSVGGQTYGYTF. As DNA, the CDR3 is TGCAGCGTGGGGGGACAGACCTATGGCTACACCTTC. The V call is TRBV29-1, the J call TRBJ1-2, with 7 bases fitting TRBD1. The length of the CDR3 is 12 residues. Germline V gives CDR1 SQVTM, CDR2 ANQGSEA. V was clipped by 6 bases and J by 4 bases; unmatched bases: 5.

This sequence joins TRBV2 and TRBJ2-7; 7 bases are shared with TRBD2. The CDR3 length is 13 residues. CDR1 is SNHLY, CDR2 FYNNEI, per germline. CDR3 region: CAIAGGGEYEQYF. The CDR3 DNA is TGTGCTATCGCCGGGGGAGGGGAGTACGAGCAGTACTTC.

This chain links TRBV6-2 or TRBV6-3 with TRBJ2-1; D might be TRBD1 (5 bases). This CDR3 comprises 15 residues. Germline CDR1 MNHEY, CDR2 SVGEGT. Trimming shortened V by 3 bases and J by 5 bases, and 14 bases separated the two germline ends. The CDR3: CASSYQQGWDNEQFF. CDR3 nucleotides: TGTGCCAGCAGTTATCAGCAGGGTTGGGACAATGAGCAGTTCTTC.

For the CDR3, the DNA is TGTGCCAGCAACACGGGGGGGTCTTCACCCCTCCACTTT. It encodes CASNTGGSSPLHF. The chain combines TRBV7-9 with TRBJ1-6; TRBD1 is a possible D gene (5 bases). Germline assignment: CDR1 SEHNR and CDR2 FQNEAQ (reference sequence). The germline V and J ends were trimmed by 7 bases and 9 bases, with 13 bases remaining between them. The CDR3 is 13 residues long.